This T cell receptor beta chain derives from a study of T cell repertoires in cytomegalovirus infection. MiXCR, run by TCRdb on the reads, gives a single entry per CDR3 protein. The profile shows approximately 700,000 distinct CDR3 sequences, under 40% of them singletons. The CDR3 is 15 amino acids. Trimming removed 6 bases from V and 5 bases from J; junction bases left unmatched: 8. Germline lookup yields CDR1 MNHEY and CDR2 SVGAGI. This chain connects TRBV6-5 to TRBJ2-5, with 11 bases fitting TRBD1. The sequencing sample was made of PBMCs. This sequence originates from a human donor in good health (CMV status not recorded). Some clones in this sample may be carry-over from other donors' samples. The CDR3 region has the DNA TGTGCCAGCAGCAACCGGGACAGGGGGAGGGAGACCCAGTACTTC. Amino acid sequence: CASSNRDRGRETQYF.